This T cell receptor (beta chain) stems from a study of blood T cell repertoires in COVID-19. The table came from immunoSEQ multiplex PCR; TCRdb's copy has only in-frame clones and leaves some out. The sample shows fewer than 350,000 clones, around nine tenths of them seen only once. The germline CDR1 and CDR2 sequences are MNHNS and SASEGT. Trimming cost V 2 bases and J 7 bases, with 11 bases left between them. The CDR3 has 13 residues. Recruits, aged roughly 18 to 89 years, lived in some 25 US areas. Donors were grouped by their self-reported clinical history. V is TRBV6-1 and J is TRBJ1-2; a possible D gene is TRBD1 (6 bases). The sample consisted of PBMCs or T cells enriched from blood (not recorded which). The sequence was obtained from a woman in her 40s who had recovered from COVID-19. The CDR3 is CASSEIRGAGYTF. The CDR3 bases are TGTGCCAGCAGTGAAATCAGGGGAGCTGGCTACACCTTC.